What follows are 19 T cell receptor beta chains derived from one specimen sequenced in a study of vaccination and CD4 T cells after COVID-19. Treatment: approximately nine-day PBMC culture with coronavirus spike peptide pools or control peptides (ViraFEST assay). Once obtained from cultured CD4+ T cells, the DNA was sequenced using the Oncomine TCR Beta short-read assay. TCRdb re-derived calls from the PCR reads in MiXCR, one entry per CDR3 protein. The data show approximately 15,000 distinct CDR3 sequences, about 25% seen once. The antigens these receptors bind are not known. Sequencing used cultured CD4+ T cells from blood. Every receptor here comes from a human donor with COVID-19.

The gene calls are TRBV6-5 and TRBJ1-1, with D tentatively TRBD1 (5 bases). Germline assignment: CDR1 MNHEY and CDR2 SVGAGI. The CDR3 has 15 amino acids. Trimming took 2 bases from V and 0 from J, leaving 10 bases between them. The CDR3, as DNA: TGTGCCAGCAGTTACCCGACAGTCATGAACACTGAAGCTTTCTTT. Its protein is CASSYPTVMNTEAFF.

This chain connects TRBV12-5 to TRBJ2-3, with 12 bases fitting TRBD2. Unmatched junction bases numbered 9, after V lost 7 bases and J lost 4 bases. The CDR3 runs to 16 residues. Germline V gene sequence: CDR1 LGHNT, CDR2 FRNRAP. The CDR3 DNA is TGTGCTAGTGCCAGGACTAGCGGGGTAGGTGCAGATACGCAGTATTTT. Encoded protein: CASARTSGVGADTQYF.

In this sample, this clonotype turned up a few times. The rearrangement joins TRBV19 to TRBJ1-5, with D perhaps matching TRBD1 (6 bases). CDR1 is LNHDA, CDR2 SQIVND, per germline (reference sequence). The V gene lost 9 bases and the J gene lost 4 bases, with 13 bases spanning the gap. The CDR3 is made up of 13 amino acids. The CDR3: CASVGQNNQPQHF. CDR3 DNA sequence: TGTGCCAGCGTGGGACAAAATAATCAGCCCCAGCATTTT.

The chain is built from TRBV18 and TRBJ2-7, with D unresolved. CDR1 KGHSH and CDR2 LQKENI come from the germline V gene. The CDR3 length is 13 residues. V lost 2 bases, J lost 1 base, and 6 bases lay in between. The CDR3 DNA reads as TGTGCCAGCTCACCATCCCAGTCCTACGAGCAGTACTTC. Translating gives CASSPSQSYEQYF.

V usage is TRBV6-1 and J usage is TRBJ2-7; 8 nucleotides line up with TRBD1. With V trimmed by 4 bases and J by 2 bases, 7 bases remained unmatched. This CDR3 is built from 15 residues. In germline, CDR1 is MNHNS, CDR2 SASEGT. This CDR3 is CASSGRDRQAYEQYF. DNA for the CDR3: TGTGCCAGCAGTGGCCGGGACAGGCAAGCCTACGAGCAGTACTTC.

This clonotype was counted between two and nine times. The rearrangement links TRBV24-1 to TRBJ2-5; perhaps TRBD1 as D (7 bases). This CDR3 region has 18 residues. Looked up from germline, CDR1 is KGHDR and CDR2 is SFDVKD. Trimming removed 0 bases at V and 2 bases at J, with 18 bases between. The CDR3, as DNA: TGTGCCACCAGTGATTTGCGACAGGGAGGCGGAATGCAAGAGACCCAGTACTTC. Amino acids: CATSDLRQGGGMQETQYF.

The rearrangement links TRBV6-2 or TRBV6-3 to TRBJ1-1; D not resolved. From germline, CDR1 is MNHEY and CDR2 SVGEGT. V was cut by 7 bases and J by 10 bases, with 19 bases left in between. The CDR3 covers 13 residues. The CDR3 reads CASIRKQALPAFF. In nucleotides, the CDR3 is TGTGCCAGCATTCGAAAGCAGGCCTTGCCAGCTTTCTTT.

The chain combines TRBV6-4 with TRBJ2-1; possibly TRBD1 for D (7 bases). Deletions cut 2 bases from V and 7 bases from J, with 15 bases between. Germline-derived CDR1 and CDR2 are MRHNA and SNTAGT. The CDR3 consists of 15 residues. CDR3 residues: CASSDGRGVRNEQFF. The CDR3 DNA is TGTGCCAGCAGTGACGGCAGGGGGGTAAGGAATGAGCAGTTCTTC.

This clonotype was counted between two and nine times. J is TRBJ1-2 and V is TRBV18; TRBD1 matches 10 bases. The germline V gene encodes CDR1 KGHSH and CDR2 LQKENI. The CDR3 spans 15 residues. Trimming cost V 7 bases and J 4 bases; bases outside gene matches: 9. The CDR3 reads CASFEPGQGLYGYTF. The CDR3 nucleotides are TGTGCCAGCTTCGAGCCGGGACAGGGGCTCTATGGCTACACCTTC.

In its sample, this clonotype was seen a few times. V and J are TRBV6-4 and TRBJ1-1; D call uncertain. The CDR3 loop spans 13 amino acids. Germline lookup yields CDR1 MRHNA and CDR2 SNTAGT. The V end was cut by 2 bases, the J end by 9 bases, with 13 bases between. The CDR3 DNA sequence: TGTGCCAGCAGTGACACTTGGCAGTCGAAAGCTTTCTTT. This codes for CASSDTWQSKAFF.

This clonotype was observed a handful of times. J is TRBJ2-3 and V is TRBV12-3 or TRBV12-4; 9 nucleotides line up with TRBD2. This CDR3 is 15 amino acids long. V lost 3 bases and J lost 4; bases outside the gene matches: 5. The CDR3 nucleotides read TGTGCCAGCAGTTTCGCGGGGGGGCGCGCAGATACGCAGTATTTT. Amino acid sequence: CASSFAGGRADTQYF.

This clonotype was detected a few times. The chain employs TRBV6-1 and TRBJ1-2; 9 positions match TRBD1. The CDR3 extends over 15 amino acids. Unmatched junction bases numbered 9, after V lost 4 bases and J lost 6 bases. Germline V gives CDR1 MNHNS, CDR2 SASEGT. CDR3 sequence (DNA): TGTGCCAGCAGTGCGGCTCCGGGACAGGGAAATGGCTACACCTTC. Protein sequence: CASSAAPGQGNGYTF.

In its sample, this clonotype ranks as hyperexpanded. The chain carries TRBV7-2 and TRBJ1-6, with 7 bases aligning to TRBD1. J was trimmed by 6 bases and V by 5 bases; bases with no gene match: 4. The CDR3 runs 14 residues. Per germline, CDR1 SGHTA and CDR2 FQGNSA. CDR3 DNA sequence: TGTGCCAGCAGCCTTAGGGACAGTAATTCACCCCTCCACTTT. It codes for CASSLRDSNSPLHF.

The chain recombines TRBV6-2 or TRBV6-3 with TRBJ2-7, with 13 bases fitting TRBD2. This CDR3 comprises 15 residues. J was trimmed by 1 base and V by 6 bases; bases with no gene match: 3. The germline V gene has CDR1 MNHEY and CDR2 SVGEGT. This CDR3 reads CASSGLAGVSYEQYF. CDR3 coding DNA: TGTGCCAGCAGCGGACTAGCGGGGGTATCCTACGAGCAGTACTTC.

This clonotype was seen just once. V usage is TRBV11-3 and J usage is TRBJ2-7; TRBD1 or TRBD2 may be the D gene (6 bases each). Germline-derived CDR1 and CDR2 are SGHNT and YENEEA. V lost 0 bases and J 0 bases, leaving 12 bases between the germline ends. The CDR3 runs to 16 residues. CDR3 residues: CASSLEGGFGSYEQYF. In DNA form, the CDR3 reads TGTGCCAGCAGCTTAGAGGGGGGCTTTGGCTCCTACGAGCAGTACTTC.

The chain uses TRBV7-9 and TRBJ2-2; D possibly corresponds to TRBD1 (6 bases). Looked up from germline, CDR1 is SEHNR and CDR2 is FQNEAQ (reference sequence). The CDR3 runs 14 residues. V lost 2 bases, J lost 6 bases, and 10 bases lay in between. CDR3 region: CASSLMRQAGELFF. The DNA for the CDR3 is TGTGCCAGCAGCTTAATGAGACAGGCCGGGGAGCTGTTTTTT.

The chain joins TRBV28 to TRBJ1-1; D gene ambiguous. Deletions cut 11 bases from V and 0 bases from J, with 16 bases between. The CDR3 runs to 14 residues. Germline V CDR1 and CDR2: MDHEN, SYDVKM. Here the CDR3 DNA reads TGTGCCTCCGAGCGGGGTGGGATGAACACTGAAGCTTTCTTT. This encodes CASERGGMNTEAFF.

This chain joins TRBV12-3 or TRBV12-4 and TRBJ1-5, with D perhaps matching TRBD1 (5 bases). V was clipped by 6 bases and J by 4 bases, with 22 bases between them. The CDR3 runs 17 residues. The DNA of the CDR3 is TGTGCCAGCAGCCTAGGGCAGATGGGACGGGTGAATCAGCCCCAGCATTTT. Its protein product is CASSLGQMGRVNQPQHF.

V usage is TRBV6-4 and J usage is TRBJ1-5, with TRBD1 matching 10 bases. The CDR3 spans 14 residues. The V segment lost 6 bases and the J segment 6 bases; nucleotides outside the gene matches: 5. Germline V gene data show CDR1 as MRHNA and CDR2 as SNTAGT. The CDR3 region has the DNA TGTGCCAGCAGAGGGACAGGGGTGTTTCAGCCCCAGCATTTT. It translates to CASRGTGVFQPQHF.